The 8 T cell receptor beta chains presented below share a single source sample, sequenced in a study of T-cell memory formation after mild COVID-19. TCRdb recomputed calls from the 5' RACE reads with MiXCR, one row per CDR3 protein. Among 450,000 or so distinct CDR3 sequences listed, around 25% were seen once. Material: PBMCs or a T cell subset sorted from them (not recorded which). These receptors came from an adult woman who had mild COVID-19 (a few samples of this study predate the infection). Cell type and time point are not known.

V and J are TRBV4-2 and TRBJ2-7, with 8 bases identical to TRBD2. Losses at the gene ends were 3 bases for V and 0 bases for J; bases not matched to a gene: 1. Germline V CDR1 and CDR2: LGHNA, YNFKEQ. This CDR3 contains 14 residues. Here the CDR3 reads CASSQTSDSYEQYF. The CDR3 nucleotides read TGTGCCAGCAGCCAGACTAGCGACTCCTACGAGCAGTACTTC.

J is TRBJ1-2 and V is TRBV9; D is uncertain. The CDR3 is 12 residues long. Per the germline V gene, CDR1 is SGDLS and CDR2 is YYNGEE. Trimming took 3 bases from V and 3 from J, leaving 6 bases between them. The CDR3 nucleotides read TGTGCCAGCAGCGCAGACTACTATGGCTACACCTTC. This sequence encodes CASSADYYGYTF.

This clonotype was seen a few times. The V gene is TRBV7-2, the J gene TRBJ2-1, with TRBD2 as a possible D gene (6 bases). Germline-derived CDR1 and CDR2 are SGHTA and FQGNSA. V lost 4 bases and J 16 bases, leaving 20 bases between the germline ends. This CDR3 comprises 13 residues. The CDR3 is CASSSKGGAQSFF. As DNA, the CDR3 is TGTGCCAGCAGCTCAAAGGGCGGGGCCCAGAGTTTCTTC. Drawing the rest from reference TRBV7-2 and TRBJ2-1, the complete variable domain is GAGVSQSPSNKVTEKGKDVELRCDPISGHTALYWYRQSLGQGLEFLIYFQGNSAPDKSGLPSDRFSAERTGGSVSTLTIQRTQQEDSAVYLCASSSKGGAQSFFGPGTRLTVL.

This clonotype was seen ten or more times. V gene TRBV7-6 combines with J gene TRBJ2-1; the match to TRBD2 covers 9 bases. The germline CDR1 and CDR2 sequences are SGHVS and FNYEAQ. This CDR3 has 17 amino acids. Trimming at V came to 5 bases and at J to 0 bases, leaving 8 bases not matched to a gene. The CDR3 loop reads CASSPSAGGTSYNEQFF. Here the CDR3 DNA reads TGTGCCAGCAGCCCGTCAGCGGGGGGTACCTCCTACAATGAGCAGTTCTTC.

The chain uses TRBV6-5 and TRBJ2-7, with D uncertain. CDR1 and CDR2 (germline): MNHEY, SVGAGI. The CDR3 has 11 residues. The ends were cut back, 8 bases at V and 5 bases at J, with 10 bases in the middle. CDR3 sequence (DNA): TGTGCCAGCGGCTTACTGGACGAGCAGTACTTC. Protein product: CASGLLDEQYF.

This chain links TRBV7-9 with TRBJ1-1; TRBD1 is a possible D gene (6 bases). From germline, CDR1 is SEHNR and CDR2 FQNEAQ (reference sequence). The CDR3 covers 13 residues. Trimming cost V 4 bases and J 4 bases, with 10 bases left between them. CDR3 loop: CASSWGQVTEAFF. CDR3 bases: TGTGCCAGCAGCTGGGGACAAGTCACTGAAGCTTTCTTT. The variable domain in full, completed from reference TRBV7-9 and TRBJ1-1, reads DTGVSQNPRHKITKRGQNVTFRCDPISEHNRLYWYRQTLGQGPEFLTYFQNEAQLEKSRLLSDRFSAERPKGSFSTLEIQRTEQGDSAMYLCASSWGQVTEAFFGQGTRLTVV.

This clonotype was counted between two and nine times. The chain uses TRBV7-8 and TRBJ2-3; D may be TRBD1 or TRBD2 (5 bases each). Trimming left V 5 bases short and J 2 bases short, with 20 bases between. Germline loops: CDR1 SGHVS, CDR2 FQNEAQ. This CDR3 contains 17 residues. The CDR3 bases are TGTGCCAGCAGCGCGCTGTCGGGGCATCTCCTCACAGATACGCAGTATTTT. Translating it yields CASSALSGHLLTDTQYF.

The genes are TRBV6-5 and TRBJ2-5; 8 nucleotides match TRBD1. Germline CDR1 is MNHEY and CDR2 is SVGAGI. The CDR3 has 14 residues. V shed 10 bases, J shed 5 bases, and the junction held 12 bases outside the gene matches. CDR3 sequence: CATKSGQGGETQYF. CDR3 DNA: TGTGCCACTAAATCCGGACAGGGTGGGGAGACCCAGTACTTC.